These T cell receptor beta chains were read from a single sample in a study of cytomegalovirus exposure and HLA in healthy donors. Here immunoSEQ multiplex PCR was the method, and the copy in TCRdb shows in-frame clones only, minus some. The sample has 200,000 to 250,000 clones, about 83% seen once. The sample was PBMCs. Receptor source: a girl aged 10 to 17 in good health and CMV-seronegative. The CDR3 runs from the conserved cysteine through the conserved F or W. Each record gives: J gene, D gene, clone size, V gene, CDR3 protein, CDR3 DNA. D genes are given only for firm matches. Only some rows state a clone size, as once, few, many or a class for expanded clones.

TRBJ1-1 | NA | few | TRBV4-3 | CASSQDPQGPYTEAFF | TGCGCCAGCAGCCAAGATCCACAGGGACCCTACACTGAAGCTTTCTTT
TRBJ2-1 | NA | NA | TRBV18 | CASSQLGGSGTESYNEQFF | TGTGCCAGCTCACAACTCGGGGGATCCGGGACCGAGAGCTACAATGAGCAGTTCTTC
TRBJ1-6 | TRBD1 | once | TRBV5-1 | CASSSRDRGRSPLHF | TGCGCCAGCAGCTCGCGGGACAGGGGAAGATCACCCCTCCACTTT
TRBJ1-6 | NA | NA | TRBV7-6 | CASSLVAAANSPLHF | TGTGCCAGCAGCTTAGTGGCGGCAGCGAATTCACCCCTCCACTTT
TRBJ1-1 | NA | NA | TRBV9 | CASSVVLENTEAFF | TGTGCCAGCAGCGTAGTGTTAGAGAACACTGAAGCTTTCTTT
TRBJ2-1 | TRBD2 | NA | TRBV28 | CASSLEAGARRREQFF | TGTGCCAGCAGTTTAGAAGCGGGAGCCCGCCGCCGCGAGCAGTTCTTC
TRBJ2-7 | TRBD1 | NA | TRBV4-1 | CASSQNRGPYEQYF | TGCGCCAGCAGCCAAAACAGGGGGCCCTACGAGCAGTACTTC
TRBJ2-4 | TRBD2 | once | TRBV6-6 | CASSPGGVGDIQYF | TGTGCCAGCAGCCCCGGGGGGGTTGGGGACATTCAGTACTTC
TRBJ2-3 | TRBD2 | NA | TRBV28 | CASSSVTSGGTDGTQYF | TGTGCCAGCAGTTCCGTGACTAGCGGGGGGACCGATGGTACGCAGTATTTT
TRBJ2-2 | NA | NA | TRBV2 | CASSSYTGELFF | TGTGCCAGCAGCTCTTACACCGGGGAGCTGTTTTTT
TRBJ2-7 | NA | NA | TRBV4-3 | CASSQDTGGPPYEQYF | TGCGCCAGCAGCCAAGATACGGGGGGCCCCCCCTACGAGCAGTACTTC